Sequencing of this T cell receptor beta chain was carried out in a study of blood T cell repertoires in COVID-19. Background on the study: Samples came from the United States, Italy and Spain, spanning acute and convalescent COVID-19.

Germline-derived CDR1 and CDR2 are SGHAT and FQNNGV. The CDR3 is 14 amino acids. Trimming shortened V by 1 base and J by 5 bases, and 11 bases separated the two germline ends. This clone has just a few counts. Libraries were prepared by immunoSEQ multiplex PCR; TCRdb keeps only in-frame clonotypes and omits some of them. The table lists about 180,000 clones, 75% to 85% of them singletons, with around 8.1% in the top ten. The source material was peripheral blood. The chain combines TRBV11-2 with TRBJ2-5; TRBD2 is a possible D gene (5 bases). The TCR comes from a woman aged 55-75 years with COVID-19, enrolled during active disease. The CDR3 reads CASSLVGVVETQYF. CDR3 bases: TGTGCCAGCAGCTTAGTCGGGGTGGTTGAGACCCAGTACTTC.